Listed here is a single T cell receptor (beta chain). Its antigen remains unidentified. This record comes from a study of T cell responses to AZD1222 COVID-19 vaccine. Study observations and caveats: Only 5 to 7 individuals given AZD1222 were seropositive at baseline. Breadth and depth of Spike-specific TCRs rose after two AZD1222 doses. Donors were largely white British and mainly female; clonal diversity was possibly underestimated.

Germline assignment: CDR1 LNHDA and CDR2 SQIVND (reference sequence). Trimming cost V 7 bases and J 5 bases; bases outside gene matches: 11. This CDR3 spans 15 amino acids. The protocol was immunoSEQ multiplex PCR, while the TCRdb copy is restricted to in-frame clones and leaves out a portion. The table shows 150,000 to 200,000 clones, with approximately 94% occurring only once. This chain uses TRBV19 with TRBJ1-3; TRBD1 agrees at 7 bases. This receptor was obtained from an adult who received the AZD1222 COVID-19 vaccine. The sample in question was peripheral blood, obtained 28 days after the second AZD1222 dose. CDR3 sequence: CASIVDGTARNTIYF. The CDR3 nucleotides read TGTGCCAGTATTGTCGACGGGACAGCTAGAAACACCATATATTTT.